This TCR beta chain was identified during a study of T cells in Graves' hyperthyroidism and ophthalmopathy. General study findings and limits: Blood also showed most of the thyroid clonotypes that were expanded above 0.001.

TCR beta CDR3 sequences were amplified from RNA transcripts. TCR CDR3 underwent first-round RT-PCR with the HTBI primer set. TCRdb re-analysed the multiplex PCR reads in MiXCR, keeping a single row per CDR3 protein. Of fewer than 650,000 distinct CDR3 sequences detected, over 12% appear once; the ten largest clones hold 7% to 9%. The sample holds many counts of this clonotype. No antigen is known for it. Sequencing input: blood. This receptor was identified in a woman under 30 with Graves' ophthalmopathy.

In DNA, the CDR3 is TGTGCCAGCAGTGAGCTCAGCTACGAGCAGTACTTC. Translating gives CASSELSYEQYF. V usage is TRBV6-1 and J usage is TRBJ2-7; D unclear. CDR3 length: 12 residues. Trimming cost V 3 bases and J 3 bases, with 6 bases left between them. Germline V gene lookup returns CDR1 MNHNS and CDR2 SASEGT.